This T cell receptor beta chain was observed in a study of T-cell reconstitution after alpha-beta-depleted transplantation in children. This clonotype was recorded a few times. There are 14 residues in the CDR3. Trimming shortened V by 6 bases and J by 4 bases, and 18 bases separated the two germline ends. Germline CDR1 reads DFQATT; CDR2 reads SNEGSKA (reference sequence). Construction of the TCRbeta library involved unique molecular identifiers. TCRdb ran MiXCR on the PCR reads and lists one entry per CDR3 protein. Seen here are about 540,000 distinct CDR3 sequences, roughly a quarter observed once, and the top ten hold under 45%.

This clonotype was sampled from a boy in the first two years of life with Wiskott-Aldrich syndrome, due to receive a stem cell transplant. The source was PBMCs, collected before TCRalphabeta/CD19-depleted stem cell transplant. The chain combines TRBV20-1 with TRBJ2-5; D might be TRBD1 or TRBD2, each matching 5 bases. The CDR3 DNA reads TGCAGTGCCGTCGAGGGGTTAGTGACAGAGACCCAGTACTTC. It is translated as CSAVEGLVTETQYF.